Presented here are 5 T cell receptor beta chains from one specimen sequenced in a study of CD8 T cells in ankylosing spondylitis. Via MiXCR, TCRdb re-called the 5' RACE reads, giving one row per CDR3 protein. The sample yields a few hundred thousand distinct CDR3 sequences, roughly 11% seen once. Input material: blood, either unsorted or a sorted T cell fraction (not recorded which). These receptors were collected from a female donor with ankylosing spondylitis or in good health (not recorded which).

This clonotype was observed many times. The chain is built from TRBV18 and TRBJ2-7, with D possibly being TRBD1 (5 bases). Trimming cost V 3 bases and J 3 bases, with 12 bases left between them. Per the germline V gene, CDR1 is KGHSH and CDR2 is LQKENI. The CDR3 is 14 residues long. CDR3 sequence reads: CASSPGTGYYEQYF. Here the CDR3 DNA reads TGTGCCAGCTCACCGGGAACAGGATACTACGAGCAGTACTTC.

The chain combines TRBV20-1 with TRBJ2-7; a possible D gene is TRBD1 (6 bases). The germline V gene has CDR1 DFQATT and CDR2 SNEGSKA (reference sequence). The CDR3 is 15 residues long. V was clipped by 6 bases and J by 1 base, with 19 bases between them. Here the CDR3 reads CSAPKDRRISYEQYF. CDR3 DNA: TGCAGTGCCCCGAAGGACAGAAGAATTTCCTACGAGCAGTACTTC.

There are many counts of this clonotype. The genes are TRBV10-3 and TRBJ2-7, with D tentatively TRBD1 or TRBD2 (5 bases each). The CDR3 loop spans 12 amino acids. Trimming took 7 bases from V and 7 from J, leaving 14 bases between them. Germline-derived CDR1 and CDR2 are ENHRY and SYGVKD. In DNA, the CDR3 is TGTGCCATCACAGCAGGGACGGGAGAGCAGTACTTC. Translating gives CAITAGTGEQYF.

There are many counts of this clonotype. The chain employs TRBV20-1 and TRBJ2-1, with D maybe TRBD1 (6 bases). V lost 5 bases and J lost 4, with 12 bases in between. The CDR3 loop spans 13 amino acids. The germline V gene encodes CDR1 DFQATT and CDR2 SNEGSKA (reference sequence). This CDR3 reads CSADRDKYNEQFF. As DNA, the CDR3 is TGCAGTGCTGACCGGGACAAGTACAATGAGCAGTTCTTC.

This clonotype was recorded many times. This chain joins TRBV25-1 and TRBJ2-1; possible D gene TRBD1, 6 bases. CDR3 size: 13 residues. Germline CDR1 and CDR2: MGHDK and SYGVNS. The V end lost 0 bases, the J end lost 12 bases, and 12 bases lay between the germline ends. The CDR3 reads CASSEYYTGRQFF. CDR3 coding DNA: TGTGCCAGCAGTGAATATTATACAGGGCGGCAGTTCTTC.